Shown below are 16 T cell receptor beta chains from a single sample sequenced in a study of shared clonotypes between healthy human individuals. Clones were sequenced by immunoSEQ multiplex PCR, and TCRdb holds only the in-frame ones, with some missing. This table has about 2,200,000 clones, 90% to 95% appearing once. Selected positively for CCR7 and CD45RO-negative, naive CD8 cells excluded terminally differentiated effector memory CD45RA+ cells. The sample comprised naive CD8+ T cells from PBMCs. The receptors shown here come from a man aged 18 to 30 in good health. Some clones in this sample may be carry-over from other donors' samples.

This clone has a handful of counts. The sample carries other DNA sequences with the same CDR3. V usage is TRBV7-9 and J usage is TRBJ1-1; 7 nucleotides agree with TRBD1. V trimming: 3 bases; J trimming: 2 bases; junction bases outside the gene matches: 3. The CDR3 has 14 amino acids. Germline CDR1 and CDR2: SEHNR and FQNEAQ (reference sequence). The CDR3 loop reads CASSLDRSNTEAFF. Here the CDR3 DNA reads TGTGCCAGCAGCTTGGACAGGTCCAACACTGAAGCTTTCTTT.

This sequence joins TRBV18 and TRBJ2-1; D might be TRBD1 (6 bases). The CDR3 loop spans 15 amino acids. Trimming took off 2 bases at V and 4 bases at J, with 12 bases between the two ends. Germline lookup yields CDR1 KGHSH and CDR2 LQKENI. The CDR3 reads CASSPIAGAYNEQFF. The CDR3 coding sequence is TGTGCCAGCTCACCAATCGCAGGGGCTTACAATGAGCAGTTCTTC.

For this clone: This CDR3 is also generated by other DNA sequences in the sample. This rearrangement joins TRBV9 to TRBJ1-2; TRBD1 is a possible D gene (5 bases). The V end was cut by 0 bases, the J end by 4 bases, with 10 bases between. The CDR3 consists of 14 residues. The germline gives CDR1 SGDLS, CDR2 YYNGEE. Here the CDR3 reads CASSVEGKGYGYTF. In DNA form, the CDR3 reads TGTGCCAGCAGCGTAGAGGGGAAGGGCTATGGCTACACCTTC.

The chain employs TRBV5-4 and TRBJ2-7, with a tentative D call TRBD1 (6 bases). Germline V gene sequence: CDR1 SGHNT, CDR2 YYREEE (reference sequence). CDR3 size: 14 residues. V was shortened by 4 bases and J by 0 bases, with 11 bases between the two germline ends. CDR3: CASSGADSSYEQYF. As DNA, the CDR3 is TGTGCCAGCAGCGGGGCGGACAGCTCCTACGAGCAGTACTTC.

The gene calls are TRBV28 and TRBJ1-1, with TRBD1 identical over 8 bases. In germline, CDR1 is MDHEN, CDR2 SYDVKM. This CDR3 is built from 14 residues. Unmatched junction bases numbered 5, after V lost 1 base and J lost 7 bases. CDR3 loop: CASSLSGGVIEAFF. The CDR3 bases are TGTGCCAGCAGTTTATCAGGGGGCGTAATTGAAGCTTTCTTT. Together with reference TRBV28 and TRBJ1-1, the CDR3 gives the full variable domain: DVKVTQSSRYLVKRTGEKVFLECVQDMDHENMFWYRQDPGLGLRLIYFSYDVKMKEKGDIPEGYSVSREKKERFSLILESASTNQTSMYLCASSLSGGVIEAFFGQGTRLTVV.

CDR3 loop: CASSVTSGGPYEQYF. For the CDR3, the DNA is TGTGCCAGCAGCGTTACTAGCGGGGGACCCTACGAGCAGTACTTC. The chain couples TRBV11-2 to TRBJ2-7; 11 bases map to TRBD2. The V gene end was trimmed by 5 bases and the J gene end by 2 bases; junction bases not matched to a gene: 5. CDR1 and CDR2 (germline): SGHAT, FQNNGV. This CDR3 is 15 amino acids long.

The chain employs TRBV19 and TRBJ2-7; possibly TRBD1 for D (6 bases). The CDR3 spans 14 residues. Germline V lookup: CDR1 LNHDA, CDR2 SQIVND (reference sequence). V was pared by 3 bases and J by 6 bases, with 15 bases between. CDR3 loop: CASSIGQSLGEQYF. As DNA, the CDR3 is TGTGCCAGTAGTATTGGACAGTCCCTAGGCGAGCAGTACTTC.

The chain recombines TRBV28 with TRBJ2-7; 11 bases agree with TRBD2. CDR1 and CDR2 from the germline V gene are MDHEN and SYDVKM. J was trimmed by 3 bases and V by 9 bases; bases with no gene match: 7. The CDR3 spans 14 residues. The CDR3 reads CASKGTSGDYEQYF. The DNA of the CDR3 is TGTGCCAGTAAAGGGACTAGCGGAGACTACGAGCAGTACTTC.

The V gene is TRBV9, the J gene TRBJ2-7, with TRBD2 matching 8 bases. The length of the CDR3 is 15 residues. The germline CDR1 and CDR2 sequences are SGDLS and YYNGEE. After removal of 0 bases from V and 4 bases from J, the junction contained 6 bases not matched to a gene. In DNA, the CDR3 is TGTGCCAGCAGCGTAGGGGACGCGGGGGGTTACGAGCAGTACTTC. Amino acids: CASSVGDAGGYEQYF. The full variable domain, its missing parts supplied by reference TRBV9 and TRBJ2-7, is DSGVTQTPKHLITATGQRVTLRCSPRSGDLSVYWYQQSLDQGLQFLIQYYNGEERAKGNILERFSAQQFPDLHSELNLSSLELGDSALYFCASSVGDAGGYEQYFGPGTRLTVT.

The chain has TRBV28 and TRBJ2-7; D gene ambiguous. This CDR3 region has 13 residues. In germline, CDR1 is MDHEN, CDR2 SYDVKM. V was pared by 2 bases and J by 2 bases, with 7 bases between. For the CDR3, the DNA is TGTGCCAGCAGTTTAATGCGCCCCTACGAGCAGTACTTC. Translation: CASSLMRPYEQYF.

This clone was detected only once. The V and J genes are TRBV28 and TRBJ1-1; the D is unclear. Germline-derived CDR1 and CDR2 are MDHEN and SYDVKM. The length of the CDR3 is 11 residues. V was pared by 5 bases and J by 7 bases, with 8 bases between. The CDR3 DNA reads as TGTGCCAGCAGTCGGGTCGATGAAGCTTTCTTT. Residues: CASSRVDEAFF.

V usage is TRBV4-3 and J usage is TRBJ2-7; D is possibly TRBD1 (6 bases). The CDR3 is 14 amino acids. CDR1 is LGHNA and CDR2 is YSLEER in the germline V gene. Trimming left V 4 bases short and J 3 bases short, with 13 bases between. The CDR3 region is CASSPDRIYYEQYF. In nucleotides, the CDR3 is TGCGCCAGCAGCCCAGACAGGATATACTACGAGCAGTACTTC.

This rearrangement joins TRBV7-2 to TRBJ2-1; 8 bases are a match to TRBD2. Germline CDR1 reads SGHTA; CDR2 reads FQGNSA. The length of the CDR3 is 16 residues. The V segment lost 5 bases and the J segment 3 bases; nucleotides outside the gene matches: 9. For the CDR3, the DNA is TGTGCCAGCAGCCCGGGACTAGTAGGGGGCTACAATGAGCAGTTCTTC. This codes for CASSPGLVGGYNEQFF.

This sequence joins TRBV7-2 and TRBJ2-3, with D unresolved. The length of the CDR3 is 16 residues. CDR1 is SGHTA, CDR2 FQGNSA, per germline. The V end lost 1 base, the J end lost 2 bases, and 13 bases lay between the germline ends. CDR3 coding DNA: TGTGCCAGCAGCTTAGGGGCGGATCCTCACACAGATACGCAGTATTTT. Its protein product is CASSLGADPHTDTQYF. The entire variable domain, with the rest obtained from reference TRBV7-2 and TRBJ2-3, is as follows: GAGVSQSPSNKVTEKGKDVELRCDPISGHTALYWYRQSLGQGLEFLIYFQGNSAPDKSGLPSDRFSAERTGGSVSTLTIQRTQQEDSAVYLCASSLGADPHTDTQYFGPGTRLTVL.

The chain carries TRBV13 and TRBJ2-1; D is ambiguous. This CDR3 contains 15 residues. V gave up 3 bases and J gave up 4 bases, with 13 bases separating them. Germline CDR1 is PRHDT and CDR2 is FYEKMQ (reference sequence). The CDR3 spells CASSFRHSGYNEQFF. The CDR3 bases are TGTGCCAGCAGCTTCAGACACTCAGGTTACAATGAGCAGTTCTTC.

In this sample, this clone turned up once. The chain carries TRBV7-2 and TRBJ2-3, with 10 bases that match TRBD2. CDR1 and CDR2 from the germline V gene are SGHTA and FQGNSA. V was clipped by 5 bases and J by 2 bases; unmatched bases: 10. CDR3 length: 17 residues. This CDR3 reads CASSPSIAGGYTDTQYF. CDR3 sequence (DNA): TGTGCCAGCAGCCCCTCTATAGCGGGAGGCTACACAGATACGCAGTATTTT.